This T cell receptor beta chain was captured in a study of blood T cells in healthy people across ages. Whole-study results and caveats: Age advanced and TCR beta diversity per million T cells fell, roughly linearly. Naive CD4+ cells and diversity were both higher in long-lived donors than in aged donors.

A word on this clonotype: Its antigen remains unknown. This may be a read error: a much more frequent sequence differs by one nucleotide.

Primers used in a second PCR of roughly 6 to 11 cycles were a sample-barcoded 5' primer and a J-beta primer mix. Using its own MiXCR run on the 5' RACE reads, TCRdb lists one record per CDR3 protein. The sample carries approximately 810,000 distinct CDR3 sequences, 29% recorded once. The clonotype was recovered from a woman of 80 years or more in good health. What was sequenced was blood.

CDR3 protein: CTTGQGPSGRNYGYTF. The CDR3 DNA reads TGTACCACCGGACAGGGGCCCTCGGGACGCAACTATGGCTACACCTTC. The V and J genes are TRBV5-5 and TRBJ1-2; 9 positions match TRBD1. The CDR3 is 16 residues long. Germline V gene lookup returns CDR1 SGHKS and CDR2 YYEKEE (reference sequence). The whole variable domain, remainder taken from reference TRBV5-5 and TRBJ1-2, is DAGVTQSPTHLIKTRGQQVTLRCSPISGHKSVSWYQQVLGQGPQFIFQYYEKEERGRGNFPDRFSARQFPNYSSELNVNALLLGDSALYLCTTGQGPSGRNYGYTFGSGTRLTVV.